A selection of T cell receptor beta chains follows, all from one sample in a study of identical twins. MiXCR, applied by TCRdb to the 5' RACE reads, yields one record per CDR3 protein. The data show around 690,000 distinct CDR3 sequences, with about 20% seen just once and more than 4% held by the top ten. These data were likewise used in another study, on T cells expressing NK-cell markers.

The sample consisted of PBMCs. The source of these receptors is a woman aged 18-29 years in good health. CDR3s include the opening cysteine and the closing phenylalanine or tryptophan. D genes are given only for firm matches. A row's size may be missing; if present it is once, few, many or a size class.

D gene: .; clone size: few; J gene: TRBJ2-7; V gene: TRBV9; CDR3 DNA: TGTGCCAGCAGCGTAGGTTCGGGGACCGGCGCCTACGAGCAGTACTTC; CDR3 protein: CASSVGSGTGAYEQYF
D gene: .; clone size: once; J gene: TRBJ2-4; V gene: TRBV19; CDR3 DNA: TGTGCCAGTAGTGATCGGCCCCCTCCGGACATTCAGTACTTC; CDR3 protein: CASSDRPPPDIQYF
D gene: .; clone size: .; J gene: TRBJ1-4; V gene: TRBV18; CDR3 DNA: TGTGCCAGCTCACGCCGTGGCCTTAGTGAAAAACTGTTTTTT; CDR3 protein: CASSRRGLSEKLFF
D gene: TRBD2; clone size: .; J gene: TRBJ2-7; V gene: TRBV5-5; CDR3 DNA: TGTGCCAGCAGCTTGGCTCTAGCGGGAGGCCACGAGCAGTACTTC; CDR3 protein: CASSLALAGGHEQYF
D gene: .; clone size: few; J gene: TRBJ2-1; V gene: TRBV7-2; CDR3 DNA: TGTGCCAGCAGCTACTCCGCCGGGACAAGACGCTACAATGAGCAGTTCTTC; CDR3 protein: CASSYSAGTRRYNEQFF
D gene: .; clone size: few; J gene: TRBJ2-2; V gene: TRBV7-9; CDR3 DNA: TGTGCCAGCAGCTTTGGACGGAGCAAAAACACCGGGGAGCTGTTTTTT; CDR3 protein: CASSFGRSKNTGELFF
D gene: .; clone size: .; J gene: TRBJ2-7; V gene: TRBV6-5; CDR3 DNA: TGTGCCAGCAGTTCCCCGGACGGATCCTACGAGCAGTACTTC; CDR3 protein: CASSSPDGSYEQYF
D gene: .; clone size: .; J gene: TRBJ2-1; V gene: TRBV7-2; CDR3 DNA: TGTTCATCCGGGGGTGATCCTTACAATGAGCAGTTCTTC; CDR3 protein: CSSGGDPYNEQFF
D gene: TRBD1; clone size: few; J gene: TRBJ2-1; V gene: TRBV6-2/TRBV6-3; CDR3 DNA: TGTGCCAGCTCCAGGGGGCATGAGCAGTTCTTC; CDR3 protein: CASSRGHEQFF
D gene: .; clone size: .; J gene: TRBJ1-1; V gene: TRBV7-9; CDR3 DNA: TGTGCCAGCAAACCTGACGGTAGTGGCACTGAAGCTTTCTTT; CDR3 protein: CASKPDGSGTEAFF
D gene: .; clone size: .; J gene: TRBJ2-7; V gene: TRBV5-5; CDR3 DNA: TGTGCCAGCAGCGTGTCCATTGCGGCAGACGAGCAGTACTTC; CDR3 protein: CASSVSIAADEQYF
D gene: .; clone size: many; J gene: TRBJ2-3; V gene: TRBV10-3; CDR3 DNA: TGTGCCATCAGTGCTCCCCCGGCGGATACGCAGTATTTT; CDR3 protein: CAISAPPADTQYF
D gene: TRBD2; clone size: .; J gene: TRBJ2-1; V gene: TRBV20-1; CDR3 DNA: TGCAGTGCGAACAAAGCGGGGGCAACCTACAATGAGCAGTTCTTC; CDR3 protein: CSANKAGATYNEQFF
D gene: TRBD2; clone size: .; J gene: TRBJ2-5; V gene: TRBV5-1; CDR3 DNA: TGCGCCAGCAGCTTCGGCGGGGGGGTCCAAGAGACCCAGTACTTC; CDR3 protein: CASSFGGGVQETQYF
D gene: .; clone size: .; J gene: TRBJ2-7; V gene: TRBV6-5; CDR3 DNA: TGTGCCAGCAGTTACTCGAATAGGGGGACTCCCTACGAGCAGTACTTC; CDR3 protein: CASSYSNRGTPYEQYF
D gene: TRBD2; clone size: .; J gene: TRBJ2-1; V gene: TRBV11-2; CDR3 DNA: TGTGCCAGCAGCTTTGGGTCGGTAGCGGGAGGGATCGGCGATGAGCAGTTCTTC; CDR3 protein: CASSFGSVAGGIGDEQFF
D gene: .; clone size: .; J gene: TRBJ2-7; V gene: TRBV6-5; CDR3 DNA: TGTGCCAGCAGTTTCTTTAGCGGAAGGGCTTCGAGGAACGAGCAGTACTTC; CDR3 protein: CASSFFSGRASRNEQYF
D gene: TRBD2; clone size: few; J gene: TRBJ2-5; V gene: TRBV4-3; CDR3 DNA: TGCGCCAGCAGCCCTACGGTAGCGGGAATCACAAAGACCCAGTACTTC; CDR3 protein: CASSPTVAGITKTQYF
D gene: TRBD1; clone size: few; J gene: TRBJ2-2; V gene: TRBV5-1; CDR3 DNA: TGCGCCAGCAGCTGGGGGACAGGGTGGACCGGGGAGCTGTTTTTT; CDR3 protein: CASSWGTGWTGELFF
D gene: .; clone size: .; J gene: TRBJ2-5; V gene: TRBV10-2; CDR3 DNA: TGCGCCAGCAGTCTCCTGTGGGAAGAGACCCAGTACTTC; CDR3 protein: CASSLLWEETQYF
D gene: TRBD2; clone size: .; J gene: TRBJ2-1; V gene: TRBV20-1; CDR3 DNA: TGCAGTGCTAGTTGGACTAGGGGTTACAATGAGCAGTTCTTC; CDR3 protein: CSASWTRGYNEQFF
D gene: .; clone size: few; J gene: TRBJ2-2; V gene: TRBV20-1; CDR3 DNA: TGCAGTGCGATCCCGGACAGACGTACCACCGGGGAGCTGTTTTTT; CDR3 protein: CSAIPDRRTTGELFF
D gene: .; clone size: .; J gene: TRBJ2-5; V gene: TRBV5-6; CDR3 DNA: TGTGCCAGCAGCAGCCGGACCCAAGCGCTGTACCAAGAGACCCAGTACTTC; CDR3 protein: CASSSRTQALYQETQYF
D gene: TRBD1; clone size: few; J gene: TRBJ2-1; V gene: TRBV11-2; CDR3 DNA: TGTGCCAGCAGCATCCGGGACAGGGGTTTTAATGAGCAGTTCTTC; CDR3 protein: CASSIRDRGFNEQFF